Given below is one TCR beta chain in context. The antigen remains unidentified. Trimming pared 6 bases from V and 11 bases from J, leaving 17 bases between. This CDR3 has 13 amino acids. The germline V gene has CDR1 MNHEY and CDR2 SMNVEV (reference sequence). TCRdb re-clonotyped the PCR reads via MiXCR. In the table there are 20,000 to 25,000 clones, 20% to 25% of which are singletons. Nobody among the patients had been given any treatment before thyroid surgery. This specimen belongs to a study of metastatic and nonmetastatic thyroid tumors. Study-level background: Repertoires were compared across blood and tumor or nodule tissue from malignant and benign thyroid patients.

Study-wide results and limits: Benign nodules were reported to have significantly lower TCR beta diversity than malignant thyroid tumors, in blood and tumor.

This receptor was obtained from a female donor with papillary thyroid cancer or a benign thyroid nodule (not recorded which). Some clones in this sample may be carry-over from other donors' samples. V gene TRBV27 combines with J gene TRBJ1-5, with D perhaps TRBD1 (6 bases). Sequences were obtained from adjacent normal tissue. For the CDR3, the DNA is TGTGCCAGCAGCTGGGACACGGGAGGGACCCAGCATTTT. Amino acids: CASSWDTGGTQHF.